The next 14 T cell receptor beta chains were all read from a single sample in a study of molecular identifiers for immune sequencing clone quantification. TCRdb reanalysed the PCR reads using MiXCR and keeps one entry per CDR3 protein. Among 490,000 or so distinct CDR3 sequences listed, less than 30% were seen once. Sample: naive CD8+ T cells from blood, with Jurkat cell RNA spiked in. As to subset: FACS-sorted CD8+CD4-CCR7+CD45RA+ naive T cells. The receptors shown here come from a human donor in good health. Some libraries in this study had Jurkat cell RNA spiked in.

About this clonotype itself: The CDR3 does not end in the conserved phenylalanine or tryptophan, so this is likely a read error. The V call is TRBV12-3 or TRBV12-4, the J call TRBJ2-7; D gene unclear. The V gene lost 2 bases and the J gene lost 5 bases, with 7 bases spanning the gap. This CDR3 region has 12 residues. The CDR3 region has the DNA TGTGCCAGCAGTTTATGGGGAAACGAGCAGTACCTC. Its translation: CASSLWGNEQYL.

This clonotype was seen many times. The J gene is TRBJ2-3, the V gene TRBV6-5; 10 nucleotides agree with TRBD2. Germline CDR1 MNHEY, CDR2 SVGAGI. V was pared by 6 bases and J by 3 bases, with 6 bases of the junction left unmatched. The CDR3 sequence is 15 residues long. The CDR3 bases are TGTGCCAGCAGGCCGACTAGCGGGTTTACAGATACGCAGTATTTT. It encodes CASRPTSGFTDTQYF.

This clonotype came up a few times. The V call is TRBV19, the J call TRBJ1-1; TRBD1 might be the D (6 bases). This CDR3 has 14 residues. Looked up from germline, CDR1 is LNHDA and CDR2 is SQIVND (reference sequence). Trimming cost V 3 bases and J 3 bases, with 11 bases left between them. CDR3 loop: CASSMGATDTEAFF. CDR3 nucleotides: TGTGCCAGTAGTATGGGGGCTACGGACACTGAAGCTTTCTTT.

Only a few counts were recorded for this clonotype. V usage is TRBV28 and J usage is TRBJ2-3; no clear D gene. V shed 3 bases and J shed 2 bases, with 15 bases lying between them. This CDR3 spans 16 amino acids. Looked up from germline, CDR1 is MDHEN and CDR2 is SYDVKM. In nucleotides, the CDR3 is TGTGCCAGCAGTTTTACTGTTGCTTTTCTCACAGATACGCAGTATTTT. It is translated as CASSFTVAFLTDTQYF.

The chain combines TRBV12-3 or TRBV12-4 with TRBJ2-2; D is ambiguous. V dropped 5 bases and J dropped 7 bases, with 8 bases sitting between them. The CDR3 is 12 residues long. The CDR3 spells CASSERVGELFF. CDR3 in DNA: TGTGCCAGCAGTGAACGGGTCGGGGAGCTGTTTTTT.

In this sample, this clonotype turned up a few times. The CDR3 DNA sequence: TGTGCCTGGACGCAAGCGGGAGCGATCAATGAGCAGTTCTTC. As protein: CAWTQAGAINEQFF. The chain joins TRBV30 to TRBJ2-1, with 8 nucleotides matching TRBD2. Germline loops: CDR1 GTSNPN, CDR2 SVGIG (reference sequence). V shed 4 bases and J 6 bases; nucleotides not matched to a gene: 8. The CDR3 extends over 14 amino acids.

About this clonotype itself: Sequence at one end of the junction differs from germline and may be a read error. The V call is TRBV5-4, the J call TRBJ2-7; D is possibly TRBD1 or TRBD2 (5 bases each). This CDR3 comprises 15 residues. CDR1 SGHNT and CDR2 YYREEE come from the germline V gene (reference sequence). CDR3 DNA: TGTGCCAGCAGCCGAACCGGGACCATGAGATACGAGCAGCACTTC. Its translation is CASSRTGTMRYEQHF.

This clonotype appeared a few times. As the CDR3 is not closed by the conserved phenylalanine or tryptophan, this likely results from a read error. The chain recombines TRBV7-9 with TRBJ2-1, with 7 bases identical to TRBD2. Germline V lookup: CDR1 SEHNR, CDR2 FQNEAQ (reference sequence). The CDR3 is 12 residues long. After removal of 6 bases from V and 8 bases from J, the junction contained 4 bases not matched to a gene. The CDR3 is CASRTSADEQFL. In nucleotides, the CDR3 is TGTGCCAGCAGAACTAGCGCAGATGAGCAGTTCCTC.

This clonotype has a handful of counts. This may be a read error: a much more frequent sequence differs by one nucleotide. The chain recombines TRBV10-3 with TRBJ2-7; 10 positions agree with TRBD1. Per germline, CDR1 ENHRY and CDR2 SYGVKD. V lost 6 bases and J lost 3; bases outside the gene matches: 2. This CDR3 has 13 amino acids. CDR3 amino acids: CAISWDRGYEQYF. The CDR3 nucleotides read TGTGCCATCAGCTGGGACAGGGGCTACGAGCAGTACTTC.

This clonotype has more than one count but fewer than ten. V is TRBV14 and J is TRBJ2-1, with 8 bases matching TRBD2. J gave up 1 base and V 4 bases, and 18 bases lay outside the gene matches. This CDR3 comprises 20 residues. Germline lookup yields CDR1 SGHDN and CDR2 FVKESK. CDR3 coding DNA: TGTGCCAGCAGCCCTGGCGCGGGAGGCCCCGATCCAAAATCCTACAATGAGCAGTTCTTC. Protein sequence: CASSPGAGGPDPKSYNEQFF.

There are many counts of this clonotype. The CDR3 region is CASRDRDRGEKLFF. The CDR3 DNA reads TGTGCCAGCAGAGACCGGGACAGGGGGGAAAAACTGTTTTTT. V gene TRBV5-4 combines with J gene TRBJ1-4; 11 nucleotides align to TRBD1. Germline trimming cut 5 bases from V and 8 bases from J; bases unmatched to any gene: 5. This CDR3 has 14 residues. From germline, CDR1 is SGHNT and CDR2 YYREEE (reference sequence).

A word on this clonotype: A much larger clone differs from this one at a single base, so this may be a read error. The CDR3: CASSLRRTSNPDQPQHF. The CDR3 nucleotides read TGTGCCAGCAGCTTACGCCGAACAAGTAATCCGGATCAGCCCCAGCATTTT. The chain carries TRBV5-6 and TRBJ1-5, with D unresolved. Deletions cut 2 bases from V and 5 bases from J, with 20 bases between. The CDR3 consists of 17 residues. Germline values: CDR1 SGHDT, CDR2 YYEEEE.

This clonotype showed up just once. The V call is TRBV11-2, the J call TRBJ2-1, with 14 bases that match TRBD2. The CDR3 sequence is 17 residues long. In germline, CDR1 is SGHAT, CDR2 FQNNGV. V shed 6 bases, J shed 6 bases, and the junction held 10 bases outside the gene matches. CDR3 sequence (DNA): TGTGCCAGCAGACCGGGACTAGCGGGGGCCCACGTCAATGAGCAGTTCTTC. Its translation is CASRPGLAGAHVNEQFF.

This clonotype was found a few times. V is TRBV4-3 and J is TRBJ2-7, with D maybe TRBD1 (5 bases). The V end was cut by 1 base, the J end by 3 bases, with 13 bases between. The CDR3 length is 15 residues. Germline values: CDR1 LGHNA, CDR2 YSLEER. The CDR3, as DNA: TGCGCCAGCAGCCAAGTGTGGCAGGGAAACTACGAGCAGTACTTC. Its protein is CASSQVWQGNYEQYF.